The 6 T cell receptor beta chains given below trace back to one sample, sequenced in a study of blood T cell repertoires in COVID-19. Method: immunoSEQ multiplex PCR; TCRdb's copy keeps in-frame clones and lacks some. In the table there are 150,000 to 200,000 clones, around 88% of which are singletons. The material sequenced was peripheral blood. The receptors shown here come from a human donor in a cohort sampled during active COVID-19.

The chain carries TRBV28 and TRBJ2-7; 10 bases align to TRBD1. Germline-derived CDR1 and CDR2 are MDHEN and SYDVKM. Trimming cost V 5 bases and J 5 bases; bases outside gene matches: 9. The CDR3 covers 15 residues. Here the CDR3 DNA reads TGTGCCAGCAGTAGGGGGACAGGGGTCGGTCACGAGCAGTACTTC. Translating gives CASSRGTGVGHEQYF. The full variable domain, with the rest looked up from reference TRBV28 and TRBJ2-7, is DVKVTQSSRYLVKRTGEKVFLECVQDMDHENMFWYRQDPGLGLRLIYFSYDVKMKEKGDIPEGYSVSREKKERFSLILESASTNQTSMYLCASSRGTGVGHEQYFGPGTRLTVT.

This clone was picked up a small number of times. Here the CDR3 reads CASSYRPLAYQDPYNEQFF. The CDR3 nucleotides are TGTGCCAGCAGCTATCGCCCTTTAGCGTATCAAGACCCCTACAATGAGCAGTTCTTC. The rearrangement joins TRBV7-6 to TRBJ2-1, with D maybe TRBD2 (5 bases). The CDR3 length is 19 residues. The V end lost 4 bases, the J end lost 2 bases, and 24 bases lay between the germline ends. Germline V gene data show CDR1 as SGHVS and CDR2 as FNYEAQ.

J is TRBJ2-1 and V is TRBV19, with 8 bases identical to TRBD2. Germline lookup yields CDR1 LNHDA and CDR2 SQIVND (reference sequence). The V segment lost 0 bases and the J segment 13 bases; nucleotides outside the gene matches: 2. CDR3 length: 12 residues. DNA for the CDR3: TGTGCCAGTAGTATAGAGGGACTAGGTCAGTTCTTC. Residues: CASSIEGLGQFF.

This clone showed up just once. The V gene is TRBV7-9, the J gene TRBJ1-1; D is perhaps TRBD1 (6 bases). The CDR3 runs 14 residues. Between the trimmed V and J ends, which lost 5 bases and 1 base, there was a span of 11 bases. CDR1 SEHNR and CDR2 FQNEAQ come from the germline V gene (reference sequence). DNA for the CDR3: TGTGCCAGCAGCCAGGGGCGGAAGAACACTGAAGCTTTCTTT. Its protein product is CASSQGRKNTEAFF.

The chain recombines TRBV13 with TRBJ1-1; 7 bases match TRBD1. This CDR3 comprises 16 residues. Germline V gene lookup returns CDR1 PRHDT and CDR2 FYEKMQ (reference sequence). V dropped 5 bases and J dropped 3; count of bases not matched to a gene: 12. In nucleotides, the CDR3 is TGTGCCAGCAGCGTCGACAGGGAGTGGGAAGACACTGAAGCTTTCTTT. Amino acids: CASSVDREWEDTEAFF.

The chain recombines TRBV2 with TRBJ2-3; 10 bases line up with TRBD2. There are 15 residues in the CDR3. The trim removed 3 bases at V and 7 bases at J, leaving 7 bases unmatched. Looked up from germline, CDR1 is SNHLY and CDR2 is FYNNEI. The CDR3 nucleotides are TGTGCCAGCAGTGATCGAGCGGGAGGGCCCAATACGCAGTATTTT. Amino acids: CASSDRAGGPNTQYF. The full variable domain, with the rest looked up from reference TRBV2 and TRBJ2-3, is EPEVTQTPSHQVTQMGQEVILRCVPISNHLYFYWYRQILGQKVEFLVSFYNNEISEKSEIFDDQFSVERPDGSNFTLKIRSTKLEDSAMYFCASSDRAGGPNTQYFGPGTRLTVL.